The 8 T cell receptor beta chains given below trace back to one sample, sequenced in a study of T cell responses to AZD1222 COVID-19 vaccine. Repertoires were generated with immunoSEQ multiplex PCR, while TCRdb's copy carries only in-frame clones and drops some. The table includes some 150,000 clones, roughly 84% detected once. Sequencing used peripheral blood, obtained 28 days after the second AZD1222 dose. The source is an adult who received the AZD1222 COVID-19 vaccine.

V is TRBV2 and J is TRBJ1-1; D is unclear. Germline CDR1 reads SNHLY; CDR2 reads FYNNEI. The CDR3 runs 13 residues. Trimming left V 5 bases short and J 4 bases short, with 11 bases between. CDR3 region: CASSLGDGTEAFF. The CDR3 DNA follows: TGTGCCAGCAGTCTCGGAGACGGCACTGAAGCTTTCTTT.

The chain employs TRBV4-2 and TRBJ2-1, with 8 bases that match TRBD1. The CDR3 runs 15 residues. From germline, CDR1 is LGHNA and CDR2 YNFKEQ. With 2 bases clipped from V and 3 bases from J, the junction kept 3 bases outside the gene matches. CDR3 DNA sequence: TGTGCCAGCAGCCAATTGGGACAGGACTACAATGAGCAGTTCTTC. Translation: CASSQLGQDYNEQFF.

V gene TRBV18 combines with J gene TRBJ2-7, with 12 bases that match TRBD2. Per the germline V gene, CDR1 is KGHSH and CDR2 is LQKENI. The ends lost 5 bases at V and 4 bases at J; junction bases unmatched: 0. CDR3 size: 13 residues. The CDR3 sequence: CASSGTSGYEQYF. As DNA, the CDR3 is TGTGCCAGCTCAGGGACTAGCGGGTACGAGCAGTACTTC. Complete variable domain (other parts from reference TRBV18 and TRBJ2-7): NAGVMQNPRHLVRRRGQEARLRCSPMKGHSHVYWYRQLPEEGLKFMVYLQKENIIDESGMPKERFSAEFPKEGPSILRIQQVVRGDSAAYFCASSGTSGYEQYFGPGTRLTVT.

The table lists this clone with a few counts. V usage is TRBV20-1 and J usage is TRBJ2-1; 7 nucleotides line up with TRBD2. CDR3 size: 14 residues. V gave up 3 bases and J gave up 0 bases; unmatched junction bases: 2. Germline values: CDR1 DFQATT, CDR2 SNEGSKA (reference sequence). CDR3 region: CSASPSGSYNEQFF. The CDR3 nucleotides are TGCAGTGCTAGTCCTAGCGGCTCCTACAATGAGCAGTTCTTC.

V is TRBV6-5 and J is TRBJ2-3; no clear D. CDR3 size: 15 residues. With 5 bases removed from V and 6 bases from J, the gap between germline ends came to 18 bases. From germline, CDR1 is MNHEY and CDR2 SVGAGI. Here the CDR3 reads CASSQIGTQGDTQYF. The CDR3 bases are TGTGCCAGCAGTCAAATAGGCACTCAAGGGGATACGCAGTATTTT.

The V call is TRBV6-1, the J call TRBJ2-7; D is ambiguous. From germline, CDR1 is MNHNS and CDR2 SASEGT. The CDR3 has 11 amino acids. V was shortened by 2 bases and J by 12 bases, with 11 bases between the two germline ends. CDR3 nucleotides: TGTGCCAGCAGTGAACACAGCCAGAGGTACTTC. Translated, it gives CASSEHSQRYF.

V is TRBV11-2 and J is TRBJ1-5; D ambiguous. Germline V gene lookup returns CDR1 SGHAT and CDR2 FQNNGV. This CDR3 has 14 residues. With 5 bases removed from V and 4 bases from J, the gap between germline ends came to 12 bases. The CDR3 nucleotides read TGTGCCAGCAGCCCCGGTCAAAGTAATCAGCCCCAGCATTTT. This encodes CASSPGQSNQPQHF.

This sequence joins TRBV21-1 and TRBJ1-2. TRBV21-1 is shown as a pseudogene. The CDR3 extends over 14 amino acids. The CDR3 region has the DNA TGTGCGAAAGCTACGGGGGAAGGAGGCTATGGCTACACCTTC. Its protein product is CAKATGEGGYGYTF.